This T cell receptor (beta chain) was sequenced for a study of T cell responses to AZD1222 COVID-19 vaccine. Per germline, CDR1 MNHEY and CDR2 SVGAGI. CDR3 length equals 14 residues. With 4 bases clipped from V and 3 bases from J, the junction kept 4 bases outside the gene matches. General study findings and limits: Donors were largely white British and mainly female; clonal diversity was possibly underestimated. An increase in Spike-specific TCR breadth and depth was observed after two AZD1222 doses. Nearly half of spike-specific TCRs reportedly target unmutated variant regions.

Some clones are missing from TCRdb's copy, which holds only in-frame ones; the method was immunoSEQ multiplex PCR. This table holds about 120,000 clones, roughly 90% found once. Comments on this clone: Antigen: not known.

Material: peripheral blood, obtained on day 0 of AZD1222 vaccination. The chain has TRBV6-5 and TRBJ2-7; 9 bases are shared with TRBD1. The sequence came from an adult in good health. This chain's CDR3 is CASSFSGQGYEQYF. For the CDR3, the DNA is TGTGCCAGCAGTTTTTCGGGACAGGGCTACGAGCAGTACTTC.